This T cell receptor beta chain derives from a study of shared clonotypes between healthy human individuals. This CDR3 region has 14 residues. It was across several immunoSEQ plates that each subset's genomic DNA was evenly split. Clones were read by immunoSEQ multiplex PCR, and TCRdb kept only the in-frame ones, dropping some. This table holds hundreds of thousands of clones, 60% to 75% found once. A word on this clone: What it recognizes is unknown.

General study findings and limits: Of the naive CD4 clonotypes, roughly 5.5% were shared across several donors. In general, naive subsets displayed greater estimated richness than memory subsets did.

The investigators split CD4+ cells into a CD45RA+ naive subset and a CD45RA-negative memory subset. This receptor was identified in a woman aged 30 to 39 in good health. The rearrangement links TRBV21-1 to TRBJ1-5; the D call TRBD1 from the table was never checked on the DNA. TRBV21-1 corresponds to a pseudogene. Sequencing was carried out using memory CD4+ T cells sorted from blood. The subset: CD45RA-negative fraction. The CDR3 DNA is TGTGCCAGCAGAGACAGGTATAGCAATCAGCCCCAGCATTTT. Its protein is CASRDRYSNQPQHF.